This TCR beta chain originates from a study of T cell responses to AZD1222 COVID-19 vaccine. Study as a whole: Pooling covered second doses at about 4 or about 12 weeks.

Worth noting for this clone: The antigen remains unidentified.

Broader study findings: Spike regions recognized by vaccine-associated CD4 TCRs spanned the protein, led by 160-218 and 743-854. The peak T cell response came first, and repertoires were sampled only after it. Clonal diversity was possibly underestimated; the donors were predominantly white British and more often female.

Profiling relied on immunoSEQ multiplex PCR, and the TCRdb table lists in-frame clones only, not all of them. The sample lists about 120,000 clones, 88% occurring once. The V gene end was trimmed by 8 bases and the J gene end by 2 bases; junction bases not matched to a gene: 7. This CDR3 is 15 amino acids long. Germline V lookup: CDR1 MNHEY, CDR2 SVGAGI. The TCR sequence derives from an adult in good health. Sequenced material: peripheral blood, taken on day 0 of AZD1222 vaccination. V and J are TRBV6-5 and TRBJ2-1; 9 nucleotides match TRBD2. The CDR3 region is CASGIAGVTYNEQFF. The CDR3 region has the DNA TGTGCCAGCGGCATAGCGGGGGTGACCTACAATGAGCAGTTCTTC.